These T cell receptor beta chains were read from a single sample in a study of blood T cell repertoires in COVID-19. Sequencing used immunoSEQ multiplex PCR; TCRdb keeps in-frame clones, though not all of them. The sample holds under 450,000 clones, 80% to 90% seen once. Sequenced input: PBMCs or T cells enriched from blood (not recorded which). Receptor source: a man aged 30 to 45 who had recovered from COVID-19. Both conserved end residues are part of each CDR3. D genes are given only for firm matches. Part of the rows lack a size; the others show once, few, many or a class for expanded clones.

v_call,j_call,clone_size,d_call,cdr3_nt,cdr3_aa
TRBV2,TRBJ1-1,.,.,TGTGCCAGCAGACCCAATGGGGCCTTGAACACTGAAGCTTTCTTT,CASRPNGALNTEAFF
TRBV24-1,TRBJ2-3,.,.,TGTGCCACCAGTGACCCGCGACGGGGAGATACGCAGTATTTT,CATSDPRRGDTQYF
TRBV7-2,TRBJ2-6,.,.,TGTGCCAGCAGCTCCATAAAAGGAGGCTCTGGGGCCAACGTCCTGACTTTC,CASSSIKGGSGANVLTF
TRBV11-2,TRBJ2-5,.,TRBD2,TGTGCCAGCAGCTCATGGGGTAGCGGGGGTATCGAGACCCAGTACTTC,CASSSWGSGGIETQYF
TRBV27,TRBJ1-2,.,.,TGTGCCAGCAGTTTAGGCAGGGGCTATGGCTACACCTTC,CASSLGRGYGYTF
TRBV3-1/TRBV3-2,TRBJ1-2,.,.,TGTGCCAGCAGCCAGGACAGCGACTATGGCTACACCTTC,CASSQDSDYGYTF
TRBV28,TRBJ1-5,.,.,TGTGCCAGCAGTTTGGGTGCGGGGAGCAATCAGCCCCAGCATTTT,CASSLGAGSNQPQHF
TRBV7-2,TRBJ2-1,.,TRBD2,TGTGCCAGCAGCTTAAATCTAGCGGGGGGGAATGAGCAGTTCTTC,CASSLNLAGGNEQFF
TRBV9,TRBJ2-5,.,.,TGTGCCAGCAGCGTAGAGGGGTTTGGGACCCAGTACTTC,CASSVEGFGTQYF
TRBV24-1,TRBJ2-1,.,TRBD1,TGTGCCACCAGTGATACAGGGGTCAATGAGCAGTTCTTC,CATSDTGVNEQFF
TRBV11-2,TRBJ2-7,.,.,TGTGCCAGCAGCTTAGCGGTTGTGAGCTCCTACGAGCAGTACTTC,CASSLAVVSSYEQYF
TRBV18,TRBJ2-1,.,.,TGTGCCAGCTCACCTACAGGGTATTACGACAATGAGCAGTTCTTC,CASSPTGYYDNEQFF
TRBV27,TRBJ1-1,.,.,TGTGCCAGCAGTCAAGGGAGGAACACTGAAGCTTTCTTT,CASSQGRNTEAFF
TRBV5-4,TRBJ1-2,.,TRBD1,TGTGCCAGCAGCTTAGGGAGGACAGGGGGCGCTTCTAGCTATGGCTACACCTTC,CASSLGRTGGASSYGYTF
TRBV2,TRBJ1-4,.,TRBD1,TGTGCCAGCAGCACCGGGACAGGTAGTGAAAAACTGTTTTTT,CASSTGTGSEKLFF
TRBV4-1,TRBJ1-2,once,TRBD1,TGCGCCAGCAGCCAAGAGGGACAGGGCTATGGCTACACCTTC,CASSQEGQGYGYTF
TRBV24-1,TRBJ1-2,.,.,TGTGCCACCAGTGATCCCAATGACGGGGAAGTCTACACCTTC,CATSDPNDGEVYTF
TRBV30,TRBJ1-6,.,.,TGTGCCTGGAGTCCGAACCCCGGGGCCCTCCACTTT,CAWSPNPGALHF
TRBV12-3/TRBV12-4,TRBJ1-5,.,.,TGTGCCAGCAGTTTACAGGGATTCCAGCCCCAGCATTTT,CASSLQGFQPQHF
TRBV10-3,TRBJ2-3,.,.,TGTGCCATCAGTGAGTCGGGGACTGCTAGCACAGATACGCAGTATTTT,CAISESGTASTDTQYF
TRBV5-6,TRBJ2-3,.,TRBD1,TGTGCCAGCAGCCCAACCGGGACAGGGACTTTAACAGATACGCAGTATTTT,CASSPTGTGTLTDTQYF
TRBV27,TRBJ2-3,.,.,TGTGCCAGCAGTTTCATCCCTAGGCGGAGCACAGATACGCAGTATTTT,CASSFIPRRSTDTQYF
TRBV27,TRBJ2-7,.,TRBD2,TGTGCCAGCAGTCCAATAGAGACTAGCGGGGGGTCTAACTACGAGCAGTACTTC,CASSPIETSGGSNYEQYF
TRBV7-9,TRBJ1-3,.,.,TGTGCCAGCAGCCCTGCTGGAAACACCATATATTTT,CASSPAGNTIYF
TRBV6-5,TRBJ2-7,.,.,TGTGCCAGCAGGCAGGGGTCCCTCGAGCAGTACTTC,CASRQGSLEQYF
TRBV19,TRBJ1-2,.,TRBD1,TGTGCCAGTAACGGACCGGGACAGGGGATAGTTGGCTACACCTTC,CASNGPGQGIVGYTF
TRBV4-3,TRBJ1-5,.,.,TGCGCCAGCAGCCAAGAACGAATAGCGGCTGGTTGGCCCCAGCATTTT,CASSQERIAAGWPQHF
TRBV9,TRBJ1-1,.,TRBD1,TGTGCCAGCAGTCATCCGGGACAGGTCACTGAAGCTTTCTTT,CASSHPGQVTEAFF
TRBV11-3,TRBJ2-3,once,TRBD1,TGTGCCAGCAGCTTATTGGCAGGGGGCGTGACAGATACGCAGTATTTT,CASSLLAGGVTDTQYF
TRBV3-1/TRBV3-2,TRBJ2-2,.,.,TGTGCCAGCAGCCAAGAGGGCATTACGAACACCGGGGAGCTGTTTTTT,CASSQEGITNTGELFF
TRBV11-1,TRBJ2-3,.,.,TGTGCCAGCAGTCTCTACACAGATACGCAGTATTTT,CASSLYTDTQYF
TRBV6-5,TRBJ2-3,.,TRBD2,TGTGCCAGTCAAAAGCGGGGGGATACAGATACGCAGTATTTT,CASQKRGDTDTQYF
TRBV13,TRBJ1-2,.,TRBD1,TGTGCCAGCAGCCCGCCTCGGGACAGCTATGGCTACACCTTC,CASSPPRDSYGYTF
TRBV11-2,TRBJ1-6,few,TRBD1,TGTGCCAGCAGCTCCAGGGACAGGGTTGATTCACCCCTCCACTTT,CASSSRDRVDSPLHF
TRBV6-5,TRBJ2-7,.,.,TGTGCCAGCAGTTACGAGGCTACGAGCTCCTACGAGCAGTACTTC,CASSYEATSSYEQYF
TRBV7-3,TRBJ1-1,.,.,TGTGCCAGCAGCTTAAACGCAGTGAACACTGAAGCTTTCTTT,CASSLNAVNTEAFF
TRBV27,TRBJ1-5,.,.,TGTGCCAGCAGTTTCGTAGGGGGCAATCAGCCCCAGCATTTT,CASSFVGGNQPQHF
TRBV7-2,TRBJ1-4,.,.,TGTGCCAGCAGCTTAGTAGGTGGTAGCCCTGAAAAACTGTTTTTT,CASSLVGGSPEKLFF
TRBV19,TRBJ2-7,.,TRBD1,TGTGCCAGTAGTTCCCTGGGACAGGGTTTCCACGAGCAGTACTTC,CASSSLGQGFHEQYF
TRBV5-1,TRBJ2-5,.,TRBD1,TGCGCCAGCAGCCCTGACCCGACAGGGGTTGGAGAGACCCAGTACTTC,CASSPDPTGVGETQYF
TRBV5-5,TRBJ1-2,.,TRBD1,TGTGCCAGCAGCTTAGGGCTACGGACAGGGGCCCATGGCTACACCTTC,CASSLGLRTGAHGYTF
TRBV7-9,TRBJ2-1,once,.,TGTGCCAGCAGCTTACAAAGTGGGCCGTATGAGCAGTTCTTC,CASSLQSGPYEQFF
TRBV13,TRBJ1-2,.,TRBD1,TGTGCCAGCAGCTTAGGGAGACAGGGGGGTCACTATGGCTACACCTTC,CASSLGRQGGHYGYTF
TRBV7-6,TRBJ1-6,once,.,TGTGCCAGCAGCTTAGAATATGCGGGAAGCTCCTATAATTCACCCCTCCACTTT,CASSLEYAGSSYNSPLHF
TRBV7-2,TRBJ1-1,.,TRBD1,TGTGCCAGCAGCTTAGCAAGGACAGGGACTGAAGCTTTCTTT,CASSLARTGTEAFF
TRBV19,TRBJ1-1,.,.,TGTGCCAGTAGTATTGGAGGGTTTCGGGCTTTCTTT,CASSIGGFRAFF
TRBV10-3,TRBJ2-1,.,TRBD2,TGTGCCATTCGAGCGGGGGGGTCCTACAATGAGCAGTTCTTC,CAIRAGGSYNEQFF
TRBV30,TRBJ1-1,once,.,TGTGCCTGGAGTGTACAGGGCGTCGGAGCTTTCTTT,CAWSVQGVGAFF